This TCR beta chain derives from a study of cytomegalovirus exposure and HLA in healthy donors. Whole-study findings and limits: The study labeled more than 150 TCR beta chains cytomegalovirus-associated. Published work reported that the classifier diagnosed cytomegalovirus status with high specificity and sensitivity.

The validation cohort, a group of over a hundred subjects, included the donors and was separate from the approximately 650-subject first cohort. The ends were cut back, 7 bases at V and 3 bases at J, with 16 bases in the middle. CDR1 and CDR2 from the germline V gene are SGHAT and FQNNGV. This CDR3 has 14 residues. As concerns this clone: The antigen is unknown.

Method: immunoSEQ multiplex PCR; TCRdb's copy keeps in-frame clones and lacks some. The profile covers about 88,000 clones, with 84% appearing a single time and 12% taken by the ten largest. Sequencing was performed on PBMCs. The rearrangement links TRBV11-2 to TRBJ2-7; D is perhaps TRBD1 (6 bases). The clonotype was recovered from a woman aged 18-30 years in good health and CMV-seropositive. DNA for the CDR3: TGTGCCAGCACCCAAGGGGGACGGGACTACGAGCAGTACTTC. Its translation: CASTQGGRDYEQYF.